The 27 T cell receptor beta chains given below trace back to one sample, sequenced in a study of cytomegalovirus exposure and HLA in healthy donors. Vbeta (60) and Jbeta (13) primers were used in the PCR. Data came from immunoSEQ multiplex PCR; TCRdb stores just in-frame clones and leaves some out. This sample has 95,000 to 150,000 clones, with 70% to 85% found just once. Material: PBMCs. The source is a man between 18 and 35 years old in good health and CMV-seropositive.

The rearrangement joins TRBV6-1 to TRBJ1-3, with 8 bases matching TRBD1. The V segment lost 8 bases and the J segment 2 bases; nucleotides outside the gene matches: 5. This CDR3 has 14 residues. Germline V CDR1 and CDR2: MNHNS, SASEGT. CDR3 sequence (DNA): TGTGCCAGCGGAACACAGGGGGCTGGAAACACCATATATTTT. This codes for CASGTQGAGNTIYF.

The chain is built from TRBV27 and TRBJ2-1; TRBD1 matches 7 bases. Germline-derived CDR1 and CDR2 are MNHEY and SMNVEV (reference sequence). The length of the CDR3 is 16 residues. V lost 6 bases to trimming and J lost 4 bases; unmatched junction nucleotides: 12. The CDR3 spells CASRGRARTGYNEQFF. The DNA of the CDR3 is TGTGCCAGCAGAGGTAGGGCTCGGACAGGATACAATGAGCAGTTCTTC.

The rearrangement links TRBV7-8 to TRBJ2-1, with 11 bases identical to TRBD2. With V trimmed by 4 bases and J by 15 bases, 14 bases remained unmatched. The germline gives CDR1 SGHVS, CDR2 FQNEAQ. CDR3 size: 15 residues. The CDR3 sequence: CASSSRVLAGGRRFF. For the CDR3, the DNA is TGTGCCAGCAGCTCAAGGGTCCTAGCGGGAGGAAGACGGTTCTTC.

The sample holds one count of this clone. V and J are TRBV5-1 and TRBJ2-7; maybe TRBD1 (8 bases). Trimming took off 0 bases at V and 3 bases at J, with 22 bases between the two ends. Germline CDR1 is SGHRS and CDR2 is YFSETQ. CDR3 size: 18 residues. CDR3 in amino acids: CASSLGGGQDQTYYEQYF. As DNA, the CDR3 is TGCGCCAGCAGCTTGGGGGGGGGACAGGACCAGACTTACTACGAGCAGTACTTC.

The chain couples TRBV30 to TRBJ1-4; a weak D match, TRBD1 (6 bases). Germline CDR1 and CDR2: GTSNPN and SVGIG (reference sequence). Trimming pared 5 bases from V and 5 bases from J, leaving 15 bases between. This CDR3 region has 14 residues. The CDR3 nucleotides are TGTGCCTGGGATAAGACAGGAATGAATGAAAAACTGTTTTTT. Residues: CAWDKTGMNEKLFF.

This clone appeared once. The chain carries TRBV11-2 and TRBJ2-5, with D uncertain. With the DNA end fitting TRBJ2-7 better, the J assignment may be wrong. The length of the CDR3 is 13 residues. Germline V CDR1 and CDR2: SGHAT, FQNNGV. The CDR3 loop is CASSLVRDYEQYF. The CDR3 coding sequence is TGTGCCAGCAGCTTAGTCCGAGATTACGAGCAGTACTTC.

This clone has only a few counts. The chain carries TRBV6-5 and TRBJ1-3; D call uncertain. V was trimmed by 2 bases and J by 0 bases, leaving 11 bases between them. There are 16 residues in the CDR3. Germline V gene data show CDR1 as MNHEY and CDR2 as SVGAGI. The CDR3 spells CASSYRSRSSGNTIYF. The CDR3 nucleotides are TGTGCCAGCAGTTACCGCTCCCGGAGCTCTGGAAACACCATATATTTT.

The rearrangement links TRBV27 to TRBJ1-2, with TRBD1 matching over 10 bases. CDR3 length equals 17 residues. After removal of 6 bases from V and 8 bases from J, the junction contained 18 bases not matched to a gene. Germline V CDR1 and CDR2: MNHEY, SMNVEV (reference sequence). The CDR3 loop is CASRESYSGTGAYGYTF. Written as DNA, the CDR3 is TGTGCCAGCAGAGAATCTTACTCCGGGACAGGGGCTTACGGCTACACCTTC.

This chain uses TRBV2 with TRBJ2-1, with D possibly TRBD2 on 5 matching bases. The V end was cut by 6 bases, the J end by 0 bases, with 12 bases between. This CDR3 has 15 residues. Looked up from germline, CDR1 is SNHLY and CDR2 is FYNNEI. CDR3 bases: TGTGCCAGCAGGGATAGGACTGGCTCCTACAATGAGCAGTTCTTC. This translates into CASRDRTGSYNEQFF.

This chain connects TRBV5-1 to TRBJ2-1, with 11 bases fitting TRBD2. CDR1 SGHRS and CDR2 YFSETQ come from the germline V gene. After removal of 4 bases from V and 6 bases from J, the junction contained 3 bases not matched to a gene. This CDR3 contains 14 residues. CDR3 in DNA: TGCGCCAGCAGCCCGCTAGCGGGAGGCAATGAGCAGTTCTTC. Its translation: CASSPLAGGNEQFF.

The J gene is TRBJ2-1, the V gene TRBV30; D uncertain. Trimming pared 2 bases from V and 5 bases from J, leaving 16 bases between. Germline CDR1 GTSNPN, CDR2 SVGIG (reference sequence). CDR3 length equals 15 residues. CDR3: CAWSKGGSVHNEQFF. CDR3 DNA: TGTGCCTGGAGTAAAGGCGGAAGCGTTCACAATGAGCAGTTCTTC.

This chain links TRBV28 with TRBJ1-2; D remains unclear. CDR1 and CDR2 (germline): MDHEN, SYDVKM. Between the trimmed V and J ends, which lost 7 bases and 3 bases, there was a span of 12 bases. There are 13 residues in the CDR3. The CDR3 nucleotides read TGTGCCAGCACCCCGGCCGGGGACTATGGCTACACCTTC. Amino acid sequence: CASTPAGDYGYTF.

The chain is built from TRBV11-2 and TRBJ2-3; 11 positions match TRBD2. The CDR3 is 17 residues long. Losses at the gene ends were 5 bases for V and 3 bases for J; bases not matched to a gene: 10. The V gene's germline CDR1 is SGHAT and CDR2 FQNNGV. The CDR3 loop reads CASSDYSRLAGTDTQYF. The CDR3 DNA is TGTGCCAGCAGCGACTACTCCCGACTAGCGGGGACAGATACGCAGTATTTT. Based on the CDR3 plus reference TRBV11-2 and TRBJ2-3, the full variable domain is EAGVAQSPRYKIIEKRQSVAFWCNPISGHATLYWYQQILGQGPKLLIQFQNNGVVDDSQLPKDRFSAERLKGVDSTLKIQPAKLEDSAVYLCASSDYSRLAGTDTQYFGPGTRLTVL.

The V gene is TRBV15, the J gene TRBJ1-2; D is ambiguous. In germline, CDR1 is LNHNV, CDR2 YYDKDF (reference sequence). Trimming removed 0 bases at V and 6 bases at J, with 14 bases between. The CDR3 is made up of 15 amino acids. The CDR3: CATSRDSGGWHGYTF. For the CDR3, the DNA is TGTGCCACCAGCAGAGATTCGGGAGGGTGGCATGGCTACACCTTC.

This sequence joins TRBV4-1 and TRBJ2-1; D perhaps matches TRBD2 (6 bases). V was cut by 1 base and J by 15 bases, with 10 bases left in between. Germline V gene sequence: CDR1 MGHRA, CDR2 YSYEKL. The CDR3 contains 11 residues. In DNA form, the CDR3 reads TGCGCCAGCAGCCAAGGGGACTTCCGGTTCTTC. This translates into CASSQGDFRFF.

This clone was observed a single time. The CDR3 protein is CASSAYDRGSNYGYTF. The CDR3 DNA sequence: TGTGCCAGCAGTGCCTACGATAGGGGCAGCAACTATGGCTACACCTTC. This sequence joins TRBV25-1 and TRBJ1-2, with D possibly being TRBD1 (5 bases). Trimming took off 4 bases at V and 2 bases at J, with 17 bases between the two ends. This CDR3 has 16 amino acids. Germline CDR1 is MGHDK and CDR2 is SYGVNS.

In DNA form, the CDR3 reads TGTGCCAGCAGCTTCAGCAGGGGGCTCGGCTACACCTTC. Translation gives CASSFSRGLGYTF. The chain uses TRBV13 and TRBJ1-2, with TRBD1 matching 8 bases. There are 13 residues in the CDR3. V lost 3 bases to trimming and J lost 8 bases; unmatched junction nucleotides: 5. Germline V gene sequence: CDR1 PRHDT, CDR2 FYEKMQ (reference sequence).

The chain uses TRBV5-5 and TRBJ1-2; possible D gene TRBD1, 5 bases. This CDR3 region has 14 residues. Looked up from germline, CDR1 is SGHKS and CDR2 is YYEKEE (reference sequence). Trimming took 4 bases from V and 3 from J, leaving 13 bases between them. CDR3 sequence (DNA): TGTGCCAGCAGCCCGTTACAGGTCGACTATGGCTACACCTTC. It is translated as CASSPLQVDYGYTF.

This clone has a single count. This sequence joins TRBV13 and TRBJ2-3, with TRBD2 matching over 9 bases. The junction had 5 bases not matched to a gene; V was cut back by 1 base and J by 3 bases. Germline assignment: CDR1 PRHDT and CDR2 FYEKMQ (reference sequence). The CDR3 consists of 16 residues. The CDR3, as DNA: TGTGCCAGCAGCTTAGTAGGTAGCGGGAGTACAGATACGCAGTATTTT. Protein: CASSLVGSGSTDTQYF.

V and J are TRBV25-1 and TRBJ1-6; 7 bases align to TRBD1. Germline CDR1 MGHDK, CDR2 SYGVNS. The V gene end was trimmed by 7 bases and the J gene end by 7 bases; junction bases not matched to a gene: 4. This CDR3 is 13 amino acids long. The CDR3 reads CASNRDRNSPLHF. CDR3 coding DNA: TGTGCCAGCAACCGGGACAGAAATTCACCCCTCCACTTT.

This sequence joins TRBV30 and TRBJ2-7; 9 bases align to TRBD1. This CDR3 has 15 residues. The germline gives CDR1 GTSNPN, CDR2 SVGIG (reference sequence). Trimming took 3 bases from V and 3 from J; bases not matched to a gene: 9. The CDR3 nucleotides are TGTGCCTGGAGACCCCCCGGACAGGGGTTCTACGAGCAGTACTTC. The encoded protein is CAWRPPGQGFYEQYF.

Only a few counts were recorded for this clone. The gene calls are TRBV7-2 and TRBJ1-5; perhaps TRBD1 as D (6 bases). Trimming cost V 4 bases and J 2 bases, with 9 bases left between them. The CDR3 has 14 residues. Germline V gives CDR1 SGHTA, CDR2 FQGNSA. The CDR3 coding sequence is TGTGCCAGCAGCTCCCGACAGGGCAATCAGCCCCAGCATTTT. As protein: CASSSRQGNQPQHF.

CDR3 sequence reads: CASSLSQVNYGYTF. The DNA for the CDR3 is TGCGCCAGCAGCTTATCACAGGTGAACTATGGCTACACCTTC. The chain employs TRBV5-1 and TRBJ1-2, with D tentatively TRBD1 (5 bases). The germline CDR1 and CDR2 sequences are SGHRS and YFSETQ. V shed 2 bases and J shed 2 bases, with 10 bases lying between them. This CDR3 is 14 amino acids long. The variable domain in full, completed from reference TRBV5-1 and TRBJ1-2, reads KAGVTQTPRYLIKTRGQQVTLSCSPISGHRSVSWYQQTPGQGLQFLFEYFSETQRNKGNFPGRFSGRQFSNSRSEMNVSTLELGDSALYLCASSLSQVNYGYTFGSGTRLTVV.

The chain is built from TRBV5-1 and TRBJ2-7, with 9 positions matching TRBD2. Germline V gene data show CDR1 as SGHRS and CDR2 as YFSETQ. The CDR3 is made up of 16 amino acids. Trimming took 0 bases from V and 3 from J; bases not matched to a gene: 7. The DNA of the CDR3 is TGCGCCAGCAGCTTGGCCCTGGCGGGAGGGGACTACGAGCAGTACTTC. Translating gives CASSLALAGGDYEQYF.

The genes are TRBV5-1 and TRBJ1-1; possible D gene TRBD1, 5 bases. V was pared by 0 bases and J by 4 bases, with 13 bases between. Looked up from germline, CDR1 is SGHRS and CDR2 is YFSETQ. The CDR3 consists of 15 residues. The CDR3 sequence: CASSLDPGVATEAFF. In DNA form, the CDR3 reads TGCGCCAGCAGCTTGGATCCGGGGGTGGCCACTGAAGCTTTCTTT.

The V gene is TRBV19, the J gene TRBJ1-4; the D is unclear. V lost 5 bases and J 5 bases, leaving 9 bases between the germline ends. Germline assignment: CDR1 LNHDA and CDR2 SQIVND (reference sequence). This CDR3 comprises 13 residues. The CDR3 DNA reads TGTGCCAGTAGTCCAGGCCCGAATGAAAAACTGTTTTTT. Amino acid sequence: CASSPGPNEKLFF.

The CDR3 DNA sequence: TGTGCCAGCAGCTCCGGGACAGTCCCCTACGAGCAGTACTTC. Translating gives CASSSGTVPYEQYF. J is TRBJ2-7 and V is TRBV5-4; 7 bases agree with TRBD1. CDR3 size: 14 residues. Losses at the gene ends were 3 bases for V and 2 bases for J; bases not matched to a gene: 5. CDR1 and CDR2 (germline): SGHNT, YYREEE (reference sequence).